This T cell receptor (beta chain) was identified during a study of blood T cells in healthy people across ages. The germline gives CDR1 SGHNT, CDR2 YYREEE (reference sequence). The ends lost 4 bases at V and 4 bases at J; junction bases unmatched: 11. The CDR3 runs to 18 residues. Combining a sample-barcoded 5' primer with a J-beta primer mix, a second PCR ran for roughly 7 to 12 cycles. TCRdb itself ran the 5' RACE reads through MiXCR, one entry per CDR3 protein. The sample shows about 1.4 million distinct CDR3 sequences, around 55% of them seen only once. This clonotype was obtained from a man between 18 and 29 years old in good health. The chain has TRBV5-4 and TRBJ2-3; 14 nucleotides agree with TRBD2. Sequencing was performed on blood. CDR3 residues: CASSPRPGLAGVSDTQYF. The CDR3, as DNA: TGTGCCAGCAGCCCCAGACCGGGACTAGCGGGAGTGTCAGATACGCAGTATTTT.